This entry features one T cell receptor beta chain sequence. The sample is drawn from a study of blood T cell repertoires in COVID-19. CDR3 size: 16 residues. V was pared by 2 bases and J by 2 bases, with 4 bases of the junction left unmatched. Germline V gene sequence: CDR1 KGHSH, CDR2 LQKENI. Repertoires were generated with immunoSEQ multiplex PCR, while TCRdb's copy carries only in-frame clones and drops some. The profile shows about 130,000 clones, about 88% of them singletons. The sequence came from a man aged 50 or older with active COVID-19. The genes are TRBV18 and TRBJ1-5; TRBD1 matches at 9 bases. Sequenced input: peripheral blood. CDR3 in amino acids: CASSPMGQGGNQPQHF. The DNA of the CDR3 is TGTGCCAGCTCACCAATGGGACAGGGTGGCAATCAGCCCCAGCATTTT.